What follows is one T cell receptor beta chain and its context. Its target is not known. The entry originates in a study of regulatory T cells in long-lasting Graves disease. Study observations and caveats: Newly diagnosed Graves' patients had higher TCR diversity than persistent ones. Only a small sample size was used, which may have cut accuracy.

CDR3-region Arm-PCR and iRepertoire HTBI primers produced the TCR beta libraries. MiXCR, run by TCRdb on the multiplex PCR reads, gives a single entry per CDR3 protein. The repertoire has a few hundred thousand distinct CDR3 sequences, 16% of them found once; the top ten carry 20% to 25%. Time point defined: newly diagnosed GD, antithyroid drugs for less than 3 months. Generation of the TCR library employed RNA extracted from PBMCs. The CDR3 contains 13 residues. Germline assignment: CDR1 MNHEY and CDR2 SVGEGT. Trimming removed 7 bases from V and 2 bases from J, with 11 bases in between. This sample was shared with a second study, whose subject was T cells in Graves' hyperthyroidism and ophthalmopathy. This second report adds: Among clonotypes expanded in thyroid above 0.001, most were also found in blood. With a median lead of about 6.9 months before onset, the model predicted ophthalmopathy.

This chain links TRBV6-2 or TRBV6-3 with TRBJ1-1; possible D gene TRBD1, 6 bases. Sequencing used peripheral blood mononuclear cells (PBMCs), obtained at new diagnosis, from a patient treated with antithyroid drugs. This receptor was identified in a woman between 18 and 29 years old with Graves disease. This CDR3 is CASTLRGNTEAFF. The CDR3 nucleotides read TGTGCCAGCACCCTCAGGGGCAACACTGAAGCTTTCTTT.